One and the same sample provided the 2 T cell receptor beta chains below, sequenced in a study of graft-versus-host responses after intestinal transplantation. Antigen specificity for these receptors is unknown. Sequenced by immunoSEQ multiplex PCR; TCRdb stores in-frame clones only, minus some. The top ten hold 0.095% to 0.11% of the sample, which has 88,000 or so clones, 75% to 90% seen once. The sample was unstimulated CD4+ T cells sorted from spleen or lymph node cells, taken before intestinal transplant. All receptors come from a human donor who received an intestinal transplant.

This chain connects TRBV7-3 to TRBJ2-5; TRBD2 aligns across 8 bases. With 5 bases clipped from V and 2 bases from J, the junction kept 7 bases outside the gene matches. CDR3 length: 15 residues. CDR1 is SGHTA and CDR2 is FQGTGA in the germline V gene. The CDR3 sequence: CASSANRGGQETQYF. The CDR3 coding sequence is TGTGCCAGCAGCGCGAATCGGGGGGGACAAGAGACCCAGTACTTC.

CDR3 DNA: TGTGCCACTCACTCCGGGACAGCTAATTCACCCCTCCACTTT. Translation gives CATHSGTANSPLHF. The J gene is TRBJ1-6, the V gene TRBV6-5; 7 bases map to TRBD1. Germline assignment: CDR1 MNHEY and CDR2 SVGAGI. The CDR3 extends over 14 amino acids. Trimming cost V 10 bases and J 6 bases; bases outside gene matches: 9.